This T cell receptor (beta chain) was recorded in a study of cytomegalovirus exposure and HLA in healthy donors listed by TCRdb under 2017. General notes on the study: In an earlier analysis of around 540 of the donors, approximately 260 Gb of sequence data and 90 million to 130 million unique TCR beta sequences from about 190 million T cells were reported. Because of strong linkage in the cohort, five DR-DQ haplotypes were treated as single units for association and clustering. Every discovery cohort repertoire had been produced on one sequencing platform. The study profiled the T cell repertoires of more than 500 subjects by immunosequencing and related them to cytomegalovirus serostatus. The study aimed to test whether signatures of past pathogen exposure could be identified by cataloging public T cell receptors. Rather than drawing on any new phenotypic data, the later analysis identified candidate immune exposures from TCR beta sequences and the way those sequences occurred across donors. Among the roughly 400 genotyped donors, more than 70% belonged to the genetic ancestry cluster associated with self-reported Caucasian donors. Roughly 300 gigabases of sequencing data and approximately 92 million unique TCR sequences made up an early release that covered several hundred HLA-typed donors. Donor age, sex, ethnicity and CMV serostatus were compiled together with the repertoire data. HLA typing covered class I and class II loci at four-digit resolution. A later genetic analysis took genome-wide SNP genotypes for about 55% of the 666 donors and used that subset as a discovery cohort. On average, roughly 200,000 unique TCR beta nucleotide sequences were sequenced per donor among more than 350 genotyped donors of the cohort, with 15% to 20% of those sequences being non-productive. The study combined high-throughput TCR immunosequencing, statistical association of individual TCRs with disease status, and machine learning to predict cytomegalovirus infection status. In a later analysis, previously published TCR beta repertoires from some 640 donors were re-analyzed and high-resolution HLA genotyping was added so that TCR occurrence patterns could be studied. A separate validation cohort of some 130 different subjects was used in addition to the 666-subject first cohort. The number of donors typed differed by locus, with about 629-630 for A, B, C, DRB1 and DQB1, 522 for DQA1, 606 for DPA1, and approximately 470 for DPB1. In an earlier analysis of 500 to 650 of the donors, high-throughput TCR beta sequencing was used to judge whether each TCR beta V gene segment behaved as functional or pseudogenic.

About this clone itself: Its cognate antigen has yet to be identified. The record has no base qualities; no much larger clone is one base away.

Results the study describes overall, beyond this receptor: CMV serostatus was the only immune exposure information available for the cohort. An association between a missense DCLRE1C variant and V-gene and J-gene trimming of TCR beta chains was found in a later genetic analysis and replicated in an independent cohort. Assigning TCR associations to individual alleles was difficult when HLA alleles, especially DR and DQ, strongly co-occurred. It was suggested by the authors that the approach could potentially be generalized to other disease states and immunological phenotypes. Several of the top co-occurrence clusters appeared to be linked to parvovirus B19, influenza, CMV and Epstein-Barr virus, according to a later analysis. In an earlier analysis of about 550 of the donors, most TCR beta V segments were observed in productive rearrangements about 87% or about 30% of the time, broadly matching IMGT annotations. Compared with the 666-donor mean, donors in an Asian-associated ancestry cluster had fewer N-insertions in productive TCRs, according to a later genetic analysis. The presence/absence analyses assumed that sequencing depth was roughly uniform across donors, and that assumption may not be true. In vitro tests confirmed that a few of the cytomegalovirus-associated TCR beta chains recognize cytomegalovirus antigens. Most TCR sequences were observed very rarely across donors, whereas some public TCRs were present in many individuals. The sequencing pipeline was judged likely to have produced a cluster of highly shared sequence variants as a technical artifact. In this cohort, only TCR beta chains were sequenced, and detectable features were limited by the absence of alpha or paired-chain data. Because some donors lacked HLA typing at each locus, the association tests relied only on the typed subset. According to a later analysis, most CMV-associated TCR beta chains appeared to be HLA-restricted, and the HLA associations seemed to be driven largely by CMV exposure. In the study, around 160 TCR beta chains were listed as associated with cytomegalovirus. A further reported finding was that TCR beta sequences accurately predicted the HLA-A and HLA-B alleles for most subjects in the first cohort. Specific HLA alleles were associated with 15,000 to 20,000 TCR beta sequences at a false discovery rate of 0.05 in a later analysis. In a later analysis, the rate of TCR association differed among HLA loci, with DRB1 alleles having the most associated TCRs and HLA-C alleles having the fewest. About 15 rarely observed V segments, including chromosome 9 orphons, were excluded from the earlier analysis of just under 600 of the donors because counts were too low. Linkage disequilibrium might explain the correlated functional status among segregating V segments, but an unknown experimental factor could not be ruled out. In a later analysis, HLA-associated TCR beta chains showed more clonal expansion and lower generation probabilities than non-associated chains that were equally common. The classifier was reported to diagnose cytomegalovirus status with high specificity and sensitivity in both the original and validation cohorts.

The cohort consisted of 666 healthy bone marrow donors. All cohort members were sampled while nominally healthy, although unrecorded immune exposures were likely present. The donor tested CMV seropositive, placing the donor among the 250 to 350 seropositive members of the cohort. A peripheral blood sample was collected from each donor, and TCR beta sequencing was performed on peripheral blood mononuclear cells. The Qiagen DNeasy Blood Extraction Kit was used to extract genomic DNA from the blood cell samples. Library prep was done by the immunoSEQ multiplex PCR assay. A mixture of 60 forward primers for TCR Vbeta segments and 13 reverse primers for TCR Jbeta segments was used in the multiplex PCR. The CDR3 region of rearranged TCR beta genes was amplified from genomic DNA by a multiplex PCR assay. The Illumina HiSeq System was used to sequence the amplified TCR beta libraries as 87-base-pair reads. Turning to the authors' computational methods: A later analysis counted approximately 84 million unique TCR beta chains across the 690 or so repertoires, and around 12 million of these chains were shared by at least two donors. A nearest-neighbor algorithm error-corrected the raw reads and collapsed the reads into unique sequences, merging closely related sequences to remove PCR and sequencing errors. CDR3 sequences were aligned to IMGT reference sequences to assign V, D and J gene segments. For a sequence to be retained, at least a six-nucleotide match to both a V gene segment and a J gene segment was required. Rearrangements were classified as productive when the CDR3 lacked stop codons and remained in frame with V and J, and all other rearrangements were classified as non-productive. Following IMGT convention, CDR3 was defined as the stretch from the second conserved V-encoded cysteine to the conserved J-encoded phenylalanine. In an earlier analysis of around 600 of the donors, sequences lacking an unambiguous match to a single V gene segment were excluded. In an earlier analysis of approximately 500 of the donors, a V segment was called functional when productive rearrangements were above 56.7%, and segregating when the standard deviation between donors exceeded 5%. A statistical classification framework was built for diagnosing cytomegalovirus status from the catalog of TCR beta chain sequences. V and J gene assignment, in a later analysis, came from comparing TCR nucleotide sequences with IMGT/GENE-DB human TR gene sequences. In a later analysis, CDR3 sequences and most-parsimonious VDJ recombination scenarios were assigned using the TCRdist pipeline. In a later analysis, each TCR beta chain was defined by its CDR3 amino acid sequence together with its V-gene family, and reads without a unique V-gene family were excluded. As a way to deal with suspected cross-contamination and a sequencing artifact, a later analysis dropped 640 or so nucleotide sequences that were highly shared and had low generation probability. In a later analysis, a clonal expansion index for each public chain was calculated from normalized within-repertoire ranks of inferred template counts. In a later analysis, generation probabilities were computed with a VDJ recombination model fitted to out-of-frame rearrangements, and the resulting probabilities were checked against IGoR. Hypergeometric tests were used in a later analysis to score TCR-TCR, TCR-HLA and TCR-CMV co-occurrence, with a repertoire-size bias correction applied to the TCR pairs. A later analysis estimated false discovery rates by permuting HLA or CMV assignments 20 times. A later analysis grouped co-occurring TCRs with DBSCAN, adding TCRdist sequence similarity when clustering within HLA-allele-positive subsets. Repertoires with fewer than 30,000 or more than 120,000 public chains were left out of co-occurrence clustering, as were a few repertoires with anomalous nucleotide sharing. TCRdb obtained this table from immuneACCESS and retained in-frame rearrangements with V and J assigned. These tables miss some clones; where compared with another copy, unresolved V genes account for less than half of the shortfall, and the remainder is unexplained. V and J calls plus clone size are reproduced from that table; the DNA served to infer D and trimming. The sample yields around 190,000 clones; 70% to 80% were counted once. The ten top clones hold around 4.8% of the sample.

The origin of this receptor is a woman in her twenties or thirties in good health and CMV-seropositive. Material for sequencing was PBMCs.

CDR3 region: CASSPGSTFYEQYF. The nucleotide sequence reads as follows: TGTGCCAGCAGCCCGGGGTCCACGTTCTACGAGCAGTACTTC. Recombination connected TRBV7-9 to TRBJ2-7, with TRBD2 as a weak D call on 5 bases. V is pared back by 5 bases and J by 3 bases, with 14 bases lying between the germline termini. The CDR3 sequence holds 14 residues, the cysteine and phenylalanine included. Just CDR3 DNA is preserved here, 42 bases in frame from base 1. CDR1 SEHNR and CDR2 FQNEAQ were looked up in the germline V gene (reference sequence). Extended through the reference TRBV7-9 and TRBJ2-7 proteins, this CDR3 yields the full variable domain: DTGVSQNPRHKITKRGQNVTFRCDPISEHNRLYWYRQTLGQGPEFLTYFQNEAQLEKSRLLSDRFSAERPKGSFSTLEIQRTEQGDSAMYLCASSPGSTFYEQYFGPGTRLTVT.